This T cell receptor beta chain was captured in a study of vaccination effects on CD4 cells after COVID-19. Pools of viral peptides were used by the ViraFEST assay to expand antigen-specific CD4+ T cells ahead of sequencing. At the end of approximately 10 days of culture, CD4+ T cells were isolated. Vaccinated recipients, who were negative for nucleocapsid antibodies, had no history of SARS-CoV-2 infection. A few million PBMC per well received approximately 10 IU/ml IL-2 and roughly 10 ug/ml peptides in culture. In this sample, this clone turned up a few times. Its specificity is not known. Some clones are missing from TCRdb's copy, which holds only in-frame ones; the method was immunoSEQ multiplex PCR. The sample gives about 24,000 clones, about two thirds of which show up once; approximately 3.5% is in the top ten. Study findings and constraints: Few convalescent patients and no early post-infection timepoints were included in the study.

The source of this sequence is a human donor who received a COVID-19 vaccine. Source: CD4+ T cells from PBMCs cultured with SARS-CoV-2 spike peptides, taken before COVID-19 vaccination.

The CDR3: CASKRREVMNTEAFF. In DNA, the CDR3 is TGTGCCAGCAAGAGACGTGAAGTCATGAACACTGAAGCTTTCTTT. The V gene is TRBV2, the J gene TRBJ1-1; D unresolved. Trimming removed 7 bases from V and 0 bases from J, with 15 bases in between. Looked up from germline, CDR1 is SNHLY and CDR2 is FYNNEI. This CDR3 comprises 15 residues. The full variable domain, in which reference TRBV2 and TRBJ1-1 provide the parts outside the CDR3, is EPEVTQTPSHQVTQMGQEVILRCVPISNHLYFYWYRQILGQKVEFLVSFYNNEISEKSEIFDDQFSVERPDGSNFTLKIRSTKLEDSAMYFCASKRREVMNTEAFFGQGTRLTVV.